Below are 6 T cell receptor beta chains sequenced from a single sample in a study of T cells after yellow fever vaccination. One entry per CDR3 protein results from TCRdb running MiXCR on the 5' RACE reads. Of 150,000 to 200,000 distinct CDR3 sequences listed, more than 9.5% were seen once; the top ten hold 36%. The sample in question was CD8+ T cells sorted from PBMCs, obtained 15 days after the yellow fever booster vaccination. These receptor sequences come from a man aged 18 to 29 who received the YFV17D yellow fever vaccine.

This clonotype showed up just once. V and J are TRBV10-3 and TRBJ2-7; tentative D call: TRBD2 (5 bases). V was trimmed by 0 bases and J by 2 bases, leaving 11 bases between them. This CDR3 spans 15 amino acids. Germline CDR1 reads ENHRY; CDR2 reads SYGVKD. The CDR3 protein is CAISESRAGTYEQYV. The CDR3 DNA follows: TGTGCCATCAGTGAGTCAAGGGCGGGCACCTACGAGCAGTACGTC.

This clonotype appeared a few times. The chain is built from TRBV2 and TRBJ2-1; 8 bases agree with TRBD1. The CDR3 sequence is 13 residues long. The V gene's germline CDR1 is SNHLY and CDR2 FYNNEI. V was clipped by 2 bases and J by 6 bases; unmatched bases: 0. This CDR3 reads CASSEQGANEQFF. CDR3 bases: TGTGCCAGCAGTGAACAGGGGGCCAATGAGCAGTTCTTC.

The chain carries TRBV27 and TRBJ1-5, with D unclear. Germline loops: CDR1 MNHEY, CDR2 SMNVEV (reference sequence). The CDR3 length is 13 residues. The ends were cut back, 0 bases at V and 7 bases at J, with 7 bases in the middle. In nucleotides, the CDR3 is TGTGCCAGCAGTTTATCGATGAGCCAGCCCCAGCATTTT. Protein product: CASSLSMSQPQHF.

Comment on this clonotype: The DNA is left out, because the CDR3 cannot be placed on it with certainty; the CDR3 is given as TCRdb lists it. The chain carries TRBV24-1 and TRBJ1-5. The CDR3 length is 18 residues, termini included. Germline V gene sequence: CDR1 KGHDR, CDR2 SFDVKD. The CDR3: CARCTRGEGYRCNQPQHF.

This clonotype occurred a few times. J is TRBJ2-7 and V is TRBV12-3 or TRBV12-4, with 7 positions matching TRBD1. Trimming took 6 bases from V and 5 from J; bases not matched to a gene: 7. The CDR3 is 13 residues long. CDR3 loop: CASSSTGYHEQYF. CDR3 DNA sequence: TGTGCCAGCAGCTCGACAGGGTACCACGAGCAGTACTTC.

This clonotype was detected only a few times. The chain carries TRBV7-9 and TRBJ2-7; D unresolved. Germline CDR1 and CDR2: SEHNR and FQNEAQ (reference sequence). The CDR3 totals 12 residues. Trimming removed 6 bases from V and 5 bases from J, with 11 bases in between. In nucleotides, the CDR3 is TGTGCCAGCAGTTTCCGTAACCACGAGCAGTACTTC. Its protein product is CASSFRNHEQYF.